This TCR beta chain was sequenced for a study of PD-1 blockade in classical Hodgkin lymphoma. The trim removed 3 bases at V and 2 bases at J, leaving 7 bases unmatched. The V gene's germline CDR1 is SGHRS and CDR2 YFSETQ. The CDR3 runs to 17 residues. The repertoire was sequenced with immunoSEQ multiplex PCR; TCRdb's copy has only in-frame clones and lacks some. Of tens of thousands of clones listed, approximately 94% are singletons. Each patient relapsed following autologous stem cell transplantation, and prior brentuximab vedotin exposure differed. The patients, who had relapsed/refractory classical Hodgkin lymphoma, achieved best responses of complete response, partial response or progressive disease.

The origin of this receptor is a human donor with classical Hodgkin lymphoma. This sequence joins TRBV5-1 and TRBJ2-3, with 12 bases that match TRBD2. This material consisted of peripheral blood mononuclear cells (PBMCs), taken at baseline. The CDR3 loop is CASSWDLAGGVTDTQYF. CDR3 DNA: TGCGCCAGCAGCTGGGACCTAGCGGGGGGGGTCACAGATACGCAGTATTTT.